Listed below are T cell receptor beta chains from one sample, sequenced in a study of blood T cell repertoires in COVID-19. TCRdb keeps only in-frame clones here, not all; method: immunoSEQ multiplex PCR. The table lists around 340,000 clones, 80% to 90% of them singletons. The sequencing sample was made of PBMCs or T cells enriched from blood (not recorded which). The origin of the receptors is a middle-aged woman with acute COVID-19. Each CDR3 is given with its conserved first and last residue.

v_gene	j_gene	CDR3aa
TRBV10-3	TRBJ1-5	CAISEQGGGNQPQHF
TRBV29-1	TRBJ1-1	CSVLNRGNTEAFF
TRBV9	TRBJ2-5	CASSAEGLAGETQYF
TRBV3-1/TRBV3-2	TRBJ2-1	CASSHTGQGNEQFF
TRBV27	TRBJ1-6	CASSLGWGNNSPLHF
TRBV28	TRBJ2-6	CASSSSGLHSGANVLTF
TRBV21-1	TRBJ2-1	CASSTLQPLAGGPRYEQFF
TRBV11-2	TRBJ1-6	CATWDRGNNSPLHF
TRBV4-2	TRBJ2-1	CASSQGVTSGVNEQFF
TRBV6-6	TRBJ2-2	CASSPRTGATGELFF
TRBV29-1	TRBJ2-5	CSVAGQYQETQYF
TRBV18	TRBJ2-2	CASSPILVLNTGELFF
TRBV7-2	TRBJ2-6	CASSLGSSGANVLTF
TRBV13	TRBJ2-3	CASSLMGSSGGRRGPTDTQYF
TRBV5-3	TRBJ1-4	CARSLEWGGEKLFF
TRBV25-1	TRBJ1-2	CASREQGLNYGYTF
TRBV27	TRBJ2-7	CASRKRDRGHEQYF